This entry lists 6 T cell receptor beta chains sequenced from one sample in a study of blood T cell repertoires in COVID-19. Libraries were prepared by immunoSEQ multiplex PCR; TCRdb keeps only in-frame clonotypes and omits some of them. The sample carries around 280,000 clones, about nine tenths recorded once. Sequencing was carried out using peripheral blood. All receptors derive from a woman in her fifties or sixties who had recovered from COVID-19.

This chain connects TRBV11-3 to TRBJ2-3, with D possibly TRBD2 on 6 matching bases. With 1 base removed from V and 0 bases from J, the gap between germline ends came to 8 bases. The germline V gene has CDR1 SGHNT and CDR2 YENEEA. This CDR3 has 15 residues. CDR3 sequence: CASSLGGRSTDTQYF. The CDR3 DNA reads TGTGCCAGCAGCTTAGGAGGGAGGAGCACAGATACGCAGTATTTT.

CDR3 amino acids: CAWSTKAGTAEAFF. For the CDR3, the DNA is TGTGCCTGGAGTACGAAGGCGGGGACCGCTGAAGCTTTCTTT. The gene calls are TRBV30 and TRBJ1-1; maybe TRBD1 (5 bases). V dropped 2 bases and J dropped 6 bases, with 16 bases sitting between them. Germline-derived CDR1 and CDR2 are GTSNPN and SVGIG (reference sequence). The CDR3 has 14 residues.

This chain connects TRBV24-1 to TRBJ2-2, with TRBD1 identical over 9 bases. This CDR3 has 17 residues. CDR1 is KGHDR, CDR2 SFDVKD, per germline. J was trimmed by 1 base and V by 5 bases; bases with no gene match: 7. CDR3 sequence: CATSVLGTGRNTGELFF. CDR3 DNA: TGTGCCACCAGTGTCCTCGGGACAGGGAGGAACACCGGGGAGCTGTTTTTT.

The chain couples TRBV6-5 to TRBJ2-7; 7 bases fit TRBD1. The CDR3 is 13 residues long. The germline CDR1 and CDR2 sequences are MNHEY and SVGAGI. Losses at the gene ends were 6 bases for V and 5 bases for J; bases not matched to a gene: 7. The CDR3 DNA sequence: TGTGCCAGCAGCCCGGGACAGTCGGACGAGCAGTACTTC. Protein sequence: CASSPGQSDEQYF.

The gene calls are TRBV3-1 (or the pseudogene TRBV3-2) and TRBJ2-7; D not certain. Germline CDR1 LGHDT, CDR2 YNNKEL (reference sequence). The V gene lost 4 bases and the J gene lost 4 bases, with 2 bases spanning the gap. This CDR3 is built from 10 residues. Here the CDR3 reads CASSLYEQYF. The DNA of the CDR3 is TGTGCCAGCAGCCTATACGAGCAGTACTTC.

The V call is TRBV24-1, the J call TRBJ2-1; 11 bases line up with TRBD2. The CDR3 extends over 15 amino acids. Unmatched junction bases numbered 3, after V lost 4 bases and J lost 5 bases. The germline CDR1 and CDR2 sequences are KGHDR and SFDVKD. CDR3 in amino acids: CATSEGTSGNNEQFF. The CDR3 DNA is TGTGCCACCAGTGAAGGGACTAGCGGAAACAATGAGCAGTTCTTC.